The 20 T cell receptor beta chains below all came from one sample that was sequenced in a study of shared clonotypes between healthy human individuals. Sequencing used immunoSEQ multiplex PCR; TCRdb keeps in-frame clones, though not all of them. This sample has some 2,000,000 clones; 85% to 95% occur once, and the top ten carry 0.1% to 0.15%. The sequencing sample was made of naive CD4+ T cells sorted from blood. Sample subset: CD45RA+ positively selected. The origin of the receptors is a man aged 18 to 29 in good health.

This chain links TRBV7-2 with TRBJ2-3; 12 positions agree with TRBD2. In germline, CDR1 is SGHTA, CDR2 FQGNSA. The CDR3 is made up of 17 amino acids. Germline trimming cut 6 bases from V and 4 bases from J; bases unmatched to any gene: 11. The CDR3: CASRPPRLAGAADTQYF. CDR3 DNA sequence: TGTGCCAGCAGACCACCTAGACTAGCGGGAGCCGCAGATACGCAGTATTTT.

The J gene is TRBJ2-7, the V gene TRBV5-1, with D perhaps TRBD1 or TRBD2 (5 bases each). V lost 0 bases, J lost 3 bases, and 13 bases lay in between. Germline lookup yields CDR1 SGHRS and CDR2 YFSETQ. The CDR3 is made up of 15 amino acids. Written as DNA, the CDR3 is TGCGCCAGCAGCTTGGCCGGGGCCAGGGTCTACGAGCAGTACTTC. Amino acid sequence: CASSLAGARVYEQYF.

This chain links TRBV9 with TRBJ1-6; D not certain. The CDR3 has 14 amino acids. Looked up from germline, CDR1 is SGDLS and CDR2 is YYNGEE. V was pared by 0 bases and J by 9 bases, with 10 bases between. The CDR3 is CASSVGPAGSPLHF. CDR3 in DNA: TGTGCCAGCAGCGTAGGACCGGCTGGTTCACCCCTCCACTTT.

The chain joins TRBV7-2 to TRBJ2-5; D uncertain. This CDR3 comprises 11 residues. V dropped 1 base and J dropped 10 bases, with 7 bases sitting between them. Germline CDR1 SGHTA, CDR2 FQGNSA. Here the CDR3 reads CASSLGIDQYF. DNA of the CDR3: TGTGCCAGCAGCTTAGGAATAGACCAGTACTTC.

A note on this clone: Other DNA variants within this sample encode the same CDR3. The chain has TRBV7-2 and TRBJ2-3; D ambiguous. The V and J ends lost 5 bases and 0 bases respectively, with 6 bases between them. Germline values: CDR1 SGHTA, CDR2 FQGNSA. CDR3 length equals 13 residues. The CDR3, as DNA: TGTGCCAGCAGCCCTCCTAGCACAGATACGCAGTATTTT. Protein product: CASSPPSTDTQYF. Using reference TRBV7-2 and TRBJ2-3 for the parts outside the CDR3, the full variable domain is GAGVSQSPSNKVTEKGKDVELRCDPISGHTALYWYRQSLGQGLEFLIYFQGNSAPDKSGLPSDRFSAERTGGSVSTLTIQRTQQEDSAVYLCASSPPSTDTQYFGPGTRLTVL.

This clone has a single count. The J gene is TRBJ1-1, the V gene TRBV6-1; no clear D. The CDR3 consists of 13 residues. V shed 7 bases and J shed 0 bases, with 9 bases lying between them. Germline V gives CDR1 MNHNS, CDR2 SASEGT. The CDR3 coding sequence is TGTGCCAGCAAGGAACAGTTGAACACTGAAGCTTTCTTT. This translates into CASKEQLNTEAFF.

The genes are TRBV5-4 and TRBJ2-3; 8 positions match TRBD2. The germline gives CDR1 SGHNT, CDR2 YYREEE (reference sequence). Germline trimming cut 0 bases from V and 2 bases from J; bases unmatched to any gene: 14. The CDR3 consists of 19 residues. In DNA, the CDR3 is TGTGCCAGCAGCTTGGCCTTGGGCGGGAGGTCCCTTCCCACAGATACGCAGTATTTT. Protein sequence: CASSLALGGRSLPTDTQYF.

The chain carries TRBV19 and TRBJ2-5, with D possibly TRBD1 on 6 matching bases. The CDR3 consists of 13 residues. V shed 9 bases and J shed 2 bases, with 13 bases lying between them. Germline loops: CDR1 LNHDA, CDR2 SQIVND (reference sequence). The CDR3 reads CASRQDRQETQYF. The CDR3 DNA reads TGTGCCAGCAGACAGGACCGTCAAGAGACCCAGTACTTC.

This clone is a singleton in its sample. The chain combines TRBV4-2 with TRBJ2-1; 12 bases align to TRBD2. Germline V lookup: CDR1 LGHNA, CDR2 YNFKEQ. Trimming took 4 bases from V and 7 from J; bases not matched to a gene: 2. This CDR3 has 14 amino acids. CDR3 nucleotides: TGTGCCAGCAGCCCTAGCGGGAGGGTAAATGAGCAGTTCTTC. Translating gives CASSPSGRVNEQFF.

The J gene is TRBJ1-1, the V gene TRBV5-6, with 7 nucleotides matching TRBD1. V lost 4 bases and J lost 0; bases outside the gene matches: 6. CDR1 is SGHDT, CDR2 YYEEEE, per germline. This CDR3 contains 15 residues. CDR3 sequence: CASSPATGLNTEAFF. The CDR3 DNA follows: TGTGCCAGCAGCCCCGCGACAGGGCTGAACACTGAAGCTTTCTTT.

The V call is TRBV21-1, the J call TRBJ1-1. TRBV21-1 is labeled a pseudogene. The CDR3 is made up of 10 amino acids. The CDR3 coding sequence is TGTGCCCGAAGCAGGACTGAAGCTTTCTTT. This gives the protein CARSRTEAFF.

Concerning this clone itself: The same CDR3 arises from other DNA sequences in this sample as well. This chain connects TRBV6-4 to TRBJ1-1; possibly TRBD1 for D (5 bases). Between the trimmed V and J ends, which lost 5 bases and 2 bases, there was a span of 9 bases. The CDR3 runs 13 residues. Germline CDR1 reads MRHNA; CDR2 reads SNTAGT. CDR3 DNA sequence: TGTGCCAGCAGTAGGGGCTTAAACACTGAAGCTTTCTTT. Translated, it gives CASSRGLNTEAFF.

The chain has TRBV20-1 and TRBJ1-2; D is undetermined. The V and J ends lost 6 bases and 2 bases respectively, with 7 bases between them. CDR3 size: 11 residues. Germline loops: CDR1 DFQATT, CDR2 SNEGSKA (reference sequence). CDR3 protein: CSADPNYGYTF. CDR3 coding DNA: TGCAGTGCAGACCCCAACTATGGCTACACCTTC.

CDR3 sequence reads: CASSPGQISTDTQYF. The CDR3 nucleotides read TGTGCCAGCAGCCCCGGACAAATTAGCACAGATACGCAGTATTTT. The chain couples TRBV28 to TRBJ2-3; D may be TRBD1 (5 bases). V gave up 6 bases and J gave up 0 bases, with 13 bases separating them. Germline CDR1 is MDHEN and CDR2 is SYDVKM. The CDR3 has 15 residues.

Notes on this clone: Other nucleotide sequences in the sample specify the same CDR3. The chain recombines TRBV5-1 with TRBJ1-1, with a possible D match to TRBD1 (5 bases). V was trimmed by 1 base and J by 0 bases, leaving 7 bases between them. Germline-derived CDR1 and CDR2 are SGHRS and YFSETQ. The CDR3 extends over 14 amino acids. DNA for the CDR3: TGCGCCAGCAGCTTGACAGGAGTGAACACTGAAGCTTTCTTT. Translation: CASSLTGVNTEAFF.

The chain uses TRBV6-1 and TRBJ1-6, with 9 bases matching TRBD1. V shed 6 bases, J shed 7 bases, and the junction held 7 bases outside the gene matches. The CDR3 contains 15 residues. The V gene's germline CDR1 is MNHNS and CDR2 SASEGT. Here the CDR3 reads CASRWTGEVNSPLHF. CDR3 in DNA: TGTGCCAGCAGATGGACAGGGGAGGTGAATTCACCCCTCCACTTT.

This clone was counted a single time. This chain connects TRBV14 to TRBJ2-5; TRBD1 is a possible D gene (5 bases). The CDR3 has 15 residues. Trimming removed 2 bases at V and 2 bases at J, with 12 bases between. CDR1 and CDR2 from the germline V gene are SGHDN and FVKESK. The CDR3 here is CASSQQGLFQETQYF. CDR3 bases: TGTGCCAGCAGCCAACAGGGTCTCTTTCAAGAGACCCAGTACTTC.

V is TRBV10-2 and J is TRBJ2-1; the D is unclear. This CDR3 contains 15 residues. The germline CDR1 and CDR2 sequences are WSHSY and SAAADI. Trimming cost V 1 base and J 3 bases, with 10 bases left between them. CDR3 protein: CASSELVGSYNEQFF. As DNA, the CDR3 is TGCGCCAGCAGTGAGTTGGTAGGAAGCTACAATGAGCAGTTCTTC.

As for this clone: Other DNA sequences in this specimen translate into the identical CDR3. The V gene is TRBV7-9, the J gene TRBJ1-6, with 7 positions matching TRBD1. Trimming removed 1 base from V and 8 bases from J; junction bases left unmatched: 2. Germline values: CDR1 SEHNR, CDR2 FQNEAQ (reference sequence). The CDR3 is made up of 14 amino acids. As DNA, the CDR3 is TGTGCCAGCAGCTTAGACAGGGGTTATTCACCCCTCCACTTT. Translating it yields CASSLDRGYSPLHF.

This clone appeared once. The chain links TRBV18 to TRBJ2-7; no clear D gene. The length of the CDR3 is 17 residues. The germline V gene has CDR1 KGHSH and CDR2 LQKENI. V shed 0 bases and J shed 4 bases, with 19 bases lying between them. The CDR3: CASSPPNPGTALYEQYF. CDR3 in DNA: TGTGCCAGCTCACCACCTAATCCGGGTACGGCGTTATACGAGCAGTACTTC.